The TCR beta chain described here comes from a study of long-term antiretroviral therapy in people with HIV. Study in general: In the earliest collections, sampling predates the 2015 immediate-ART recommendation by about a decade. Study-level results: Diversity rose after ART but stayed below transplant donor controls.

Going into DNA extraction, samples held roughly 0.85-11 million cryopreserved PBMC. A v3.0 immunoSEQ assay was performed at survey level. Assay: immunoSEQ multiplex PCR; the TCRdb copy retains only in-frame clones and omits some. Among around 15,000 clones listed, approximately 89% were seen once. With respect to this clone: The antigen remains undetermined.

CDR3 length: 12 residues. V was clipped by 0 bases and J by 11 bases, with 11 bases between them. Germline lookup yields CDR1 GTSNPN and CDR2 SVGIG (reference sequence). The chain uses TRBV30 and TRBJ2-4; no firm D call. This sample comprised unsorted PBMCs, obtained 0.6 years after starting antiretroviral therapy. The source is a woman between 40 and 50 years old with HIV. Here the CDR3 reads CAWSVRPQVQYF. DNA for the CDR3: TGTGCCTGGAGTGTGCGGCCCCAGGTTCAGTACTTC.